This entry features one TCR beta chain sequence. This entry comes from a study of blood T cell repertoires in COVID-19. About the study: Material from acute and convalescent COVID-19 was sourced from the United States, Italy and Spain. PBMCs, B-cell-depleted T cells, or T cells provided the cDNA or gDNA that made up the material.

Germline-derived CDR1 and CDR2 are SGHTA and FQGNSA. Trimming pared 1 base from V and 4 bases from J, leaving 11 bases between. The CDR3 is 14 residues long. The authors' processing: Using reference gene primer amplification, nucleated cell counts were estimated. Assay used: immunoSEQ multiplex PCR; TCRdb lists only in-frame clones, some missing. For V, J and clone size, that table is used; D and trimming come from the DNA. This sample has approximately 250,000 clones; roughly 84% occur once, and the top ten carry 8.6%. This TCR derives from a human donor in a cohort sampled during active COVID-19. This sequence joins TRBV7-2 and TRBJ2-7, with D unresolved. The sequenced sample was peripheral blood. The CDR3 DNA reads TGTGCCAGCAGCTTAGGTGCAGGTTTTTACGAGCAGTACTTC. Its protein product is CASSLGAGFYEQYF.